These 27 T cell receptor beta chains were all obtained from the same sample, sequenced in a study of Graves' ophthalmopathy and Graves' hyperthyroidism. Amplification of TCR beta CDR3 regions used RNA transcripts. First-round RT-PCR relied on HTBI primers, and a second-round multiplex PCR came next. A single record per CDR3 protein comes from TCRdb applying MiXCR to the multiplex PCR reads. The sample has fewer than 600,000 distinct CDR3 sequences; over 13% are singletons. Sequencing was done on a sample of blood. Source of these receptors: a woman between 25 and 40 years old with Graves' ophthalmopathy.

This clonotype was found many times. The genes are TRBV6-1 and TRBJ2-7, with a possible D match to TRBD1 (6 bases). Trimming stripped 8 bases from V and 4 bases from J, with 15 bases between. The germline CDR1 and CDR2 sequences are MNHNS and SASEGT. This CDR3 has 13 residues. The CDR3 region has the DNA TGTGCCAGCCTCGGACAGAAAGATTACGAGCAGTACTTC. This sequence encodes CASLGQKDYEQYF.

V is TRBV7-2 and J is TRBJ2-5; TRBD2 might be the D (6 bases). Trimming took off 0 bases at V and 5 bases at J, with 13 bases between the two ends. The length of the CDR3 is 15 residues. The germline V gene has CDR1 SGHTA and CDR2 FQGNSA. In DNA, the CDR3 is TGTGCCAGCAGCTTAGCGACGACTAGATTTGAGACCCAGTACTTC. This gives the protein CASSLATTRFETQYF.

This clonotype appeared many times. J is TRBJ1-2 and V is TRBV28; TRBD1 aligns across 11 bases. The germline V gene encodes CDR1 MDHEN and CDR2 SYDVKM. The trim removed 5 bases at V and 6 bases at J, leaving 8 bases unmatched. The CDR3 contains 15 residues. CDR3 residues: CASSPRTGGANGYTF. DNA for the CDR3: TGTGCCAGCAGTCCCCGGACAGGGGGCGCGAATGGCTACACCTTC.

This clonotype showed up many times. CDR3 residues: CASSLAGGASSYEQYF. DNA of the CDR3: TGCGCCAGCAGCTTGGCCGGCGGGGCAAGCTCCTACGAGCAGTACTTC. The chain is built from TRBV5-1 and TRBJ2-7, with D possibly TRBD2 on 6 matching bases. Germline V gives CDR1 SGHRS, CDR2 YFSETQ. V shed 0 bases and J shed 0 bases, with 13 bases lying between them. The length of the CDR3 is 16 residues.

This clonotype was seen ten or more times. Since a much larger clone is just one base distant, this may be a read error. The chain has TRBV15 and TRBJ2-6; D is perhaps TRBD1 or TRBD2 (5 bases each). V was cut by 0 bases and J by 2 bases, with 5 bases left in between. This CDR3 has 15 residues. From germline, CDR1 is LNHNV and CDR2 YYDKDF (reference sequence). The DNA of the CDR3 is TGTGCCACCAGCAGAGAGGGGGCTGGGGCCAACGTCCTGACTTTC. It is translated as CATSREGAGANVLTF. Full variable domain (outside the CDR3, taken from reference TRBV15 and TRBJ2-6): DAMVIQNPRYQVTQFGKPVTLSCSQTLNHNVMYWYQQKSSQAPKLLFHYYDKDFNNEADTPDNFQSRRPNTSFCFLDIRSPGLGDTAMYLCATSREGAGANVLTFGAGSRLTVL.

This clonotype occurred many times. This chain links TRBV27 with TRBJ2-2; TRBD1 agrees at 7 bases. CDR3 length: 17 residues. CDR1 and CDR2 (germline): MNHEY, SMNVEV (reference sequence). Trimming at V came to 3 bases and at J to 4 bases, leaving 11 bases not matched to a gene. For the CDR3, the DNA is TGTGCCAGCAGTTTGAAGACCGACAGGGTAGGCACCGGGGAGCTGTTTTTT. This encodes CASSLKTDRVGTGELFF.

This clonotype was observed many times. The gene calls are TRBV6-2 or TRBV6-3 and TRBJ2-5; D unresolved. Trimming shortened V by 2 bases and J by 3 bases, and 16 bases separated the two germline ends. Germline V gene data show CDR1 as MNHEY and CDR2 as SVGEGT. This CDR3 is built from 16 residues. Written as DNA, the CDR3 is TGTGCCAGCAGTTACACGGCTCTGCCTGGAAAAGAGACCCAGTACTTC. Protein: CASSYTALPGKETQYF.

This clonotype showed up many times. This chain links TRBV29-1 with TRBJ2-4; D ambiguous. Trimming stripped 1 base from V and 7 bases from J, with 8 bases between. The CDR3 runs to 12 residues. Germline loops: CDR1 SQVTM, CDR2 ANQGSEA. The CDR3 DNA reads as TGCAGCGTTGAAGCGGACGGGAACATTCAGTACTTC. Translating it yields CSVEADGNIQYF.

This clonotype has at least ten counts. V is TRBV11-2 and J is TRBJ1-6; 10 nucleotides match TRBD1. The CDR3 contains 13 residues. Germline V gene data show CDR1 as SGHAT and CDR2 as FQNNGV. V shed 8 bases, J shed 7 bases, and the junction held 2 bases outside the gene matches. This CDR3 reads CASRGQGNSPLHF. CDR3 nucleotide sequence: TGTGCCAGCCGGGGACAGGGGAATTCACCCCTCCACTTT.

This chain links TRBV4-1 with TRBJ2-5; D is uncertain. V lost 1 base to trimming and J lost 4 bases, with 16 bases between them. Germline V gene data show CDR1 as MGHRA and CDR2 as YSYEKL. The length of the CDR3 is 16 residues. In DNA form, the CDR3 reads TGCGCCAGCAGCCAAGGGTATGGGGTCACGATAGAGACCCAGTACTTC. Encoded protein: CASSQGYGVTIETQYF.

Ten or more counts support this clonotype. This sequence joins TRBV27 and TRBJ1-1; TRBD1 aligns across 8 bases. Germline V gene sequence: CDR1 MNHEY, CDR2 SMNVEV (reference sequence). This CDR3 has 16 residues. The V gene end was trimmed by 3 bases and the J gene end by 0 bases; junction bases not matched to a gene: 6. CDR3 protein: CASSFVPGQVNTEAFF. The CDR3 DNA follows: TGTGCCAGCAGTTTTGTCCCGGGACAGGTGAACACTGAAGCTTTCTTT.

This clonotype was seen at least ten times. This sequence joins TRBV12-5 and TRBJ2-7, with 11 bases identical to TRBD1. Germline-derived CDR1 and CDR2 are LGHNT and FRNRAP. The CDR3 is made up of 15 amino acids. J gave up 3 bases and V 1 base, and 2 bases lay outside the gene matches. The CDR3 protein is CASGLGGTGGYEQYF. The CDR3 DNA follows: TGTGCTAGTGGTTTGGGCGGGACAGGGGGCTACGAGCAGTACTTC.

This clonotype showed up many times. The rearrangement joins TRBV20-1 to TRBJ2-5; D is ambiguous. CDR3 size: 13 residues. Germline loops: CDR1 DFQATT, CDR2 SNEGSKA (reference sequence). Trimming left V 5 bases short and J 0 bases short, with 10 bases between. The CDR3 region has the DNA TGCAGTGCTGAGGTGGGGAACCAAGAGACCCAGTACTTC. Its protein is CSAEVGNQETQYF.

This clonotype was counted at least ten times. This sequence joins TRBV7-2 and TRBJ2-7; 9 nucleotides line up with TRBD2. J lost 3 bases, V lost 4 bases, and 4 bases had no gene match. Germline CDR1 SGHTA, CDR2 FQGNSA. This CDR3 is built from 14 residues. The CDR3 protein is CASSSYSGSYEQYF. In DNA form, the CDR3 reads TGTGCCAGCAGCTCCTATAGCGGGAGCTACGAGCAGTACTTC.

This clonotype has a count of ten or more. The chain joins TRBV6-1 to TRBJ1-5; no definite D call. The CDR3 covers 13 residues. V was pared by 6 bases and J by 0 bases, with 6 bases between. Germline V gene data show CDR1 as MNHNS and CDR2 as SASEGT. CDR3 residues: CASRINSNQPQHF. The CDR3 DNA reads as TGTGCCAGCAGAATTAATAGCAATCAGCCCCAGCATTTT.

This clonotype came up many times. Here the CDR3 reads CASSPDANTEAFF. The CDR3 region has the DNA TGTGCCAGCAGTCCGGACGCGAACACTGAAGCTTTCTTT. The rearrangement links TRBV6-1 to TRBJ1-1; D gene uncertain. The CDR3 contains 13 residues. V gave up 5 bases and J gave up 1 base, with 8 bases separating them. Germline CDR1 reads MNHNS; CDR2 reads SASEGT.

This clonotype was observed at least ten times. The chain joins TRBV6-2 or TRBV6-3 to TRBJ1-5, with D possibly TRBD1 on 5 matching bases. CDR3 length: 15 amino acids. V lost 2 bases and J lost 2, with 10 bases in between. The germline CDR1 and CDR2 sequences are MNHEY and SVGEGT. CDR3 loop: CASSYRVGGNQPQHF. The CDR3 bases are TGTGCCAGCAGTTACCGTGTAGGGGGCAATCAGCCCCAGCATTTT.

This clonotype was observed at least ten times. The J gene is TRBJ1-2, the V gene TRBV5-1, with 7 bases aligning to TRBD1. The V gene's germline CDR1 is SGHRS and CDR2 YFSETQ. The CDR3 has 15 residues. V dropped 2 bases and J dropped 4; count of bases not matched to a gene: 8. The CDR3 sequence is CASSFRRGHGYGYTF. DNA for the CDR3: TGCGCCAGCAGCTTTCGTAGGGGGCATGGCTATGGCTACACCTTC. The full variable domain, rest sourced from reference TRBV5-1 and TRBJ1-2, is KAGVTQTPRYLIKTRGQQVTLSCSPISGHRSVSWYQQTPGQGLQFLFEYFSETQRNKGNFPGRFSGRQFSNSRSEMNVSTLELGDSALYLCASSFRRGHGYGYTFGSGTRLTVV.

The sample holds many counts of this clonotype. The rearrangement uses TRBV11-2 and TRBJ1-2; D may be TRBD1 (5 bases). The V and J ends lost 3 bases and 3 bases respectively, with 17 bases between them. The CDR3 spans 16 residues. Germline CDR1 SGHAT, CDR2 FQNNGV. The CDR3 here is CASSFPRDSGDYGYTF. Here the CDR3 DNA reads TGTGCCAGCAGCTTCCCCCGAGACAGCGGAGACTATGGCTACACCTTC. Complete variable domain (other parts from reference TRBV11-2 and TRBJ1-2): EAGVAQSPRYKIIEKRQSVAFWCNPISGHATLYWYQQILGQGPKLLIQFQNNGVVDDSQLPKDRFSAERLKGVDSTLKIQPAKLEDSAVYLCASSFPRDSGDYGYTFGSGTRLTVV.

A few counts support this clonotype. This chain links TRBV5-5 with TRBJ1-3; D is possibly TRBD1 (5 bases). Trimming left V 5 bases short and J 0 bases short, with 12 bases between. This CDR3 has 15 amino acids. Germline loops: CDR1 SGHKS, CDR2 YYEKEE (reference sequence). CDR3 region: CASRPDIFSGNTIYF. The CDR3 DNA reads as TGTGCCAGCAGACCGGACATTTTCTCTGGAAACACCATATATTTT.

This clonotype showed up many times. V and J are TRBV20-1 and TRBJ2-5; D call uncertain. V was clipped by 1 base and J by 5 bases, with 17 bases between them. This CDR3 spans 15 amino acids. CDR1 DFQATT and CDR2 SNEGSKA come from the germline V gene (reference sequence). CDR3 amino acids: CSARALQRVVETQYF. CDR3 DNA: TGCAGTGCTAGAGCACTCCAAAGGGTCGTCGAGACCCAGTACTTC.

This clonotype appeared many times. The chain has TRBV19 and TRBJ1-6; D call uncertain. CDR3 size: 14 residues. The V end was cut by 7 bases, the J end by 5 bases, with 12 bases between. From germline, CDR1 is LNHDA and CDR2 SQIVND (reference sequence). The CDR3 DNA is TGTGCCAGTACCCTCGGAAGGGATAATTCACCCCTCCACTTT. It translates to CASTLGRDNSPLHF.

This clonotype appeared many times. The genes are TRBV28 and TRBJ1-1; no clear D. The CDR3 is 14 amino acids. Germline V CDR1 and CDR2: MDHEN, SYDVKM. V was cut by 6 bases and J by 4 bases, with 15 bases left in between. The CDR3 sequence is CASSPAGLGTEAFF. CDR3 sequence (DNA): TGTGCCAGCAGCCCCGCTGGGTTGGGCACTGAAGCTTTCTTT.

As regards this clonotype: Relative to the germline gene, one junction end is altered; a read error may explain this. The gene calls are TRBV12-3 or TRBV12-4 and TRBJ1-1, with D uncertain. The CDR3 is 13 residues long. The CDR3 sequence is CASSLGLTTEACF. The CDR3 bases are TGTGCCAGCAGTTTAGGACTCACCACTGAAGCTTGCTTT.

At least ten counts were recorded for this clonotype. The V and J genes are TRBV6-1 and TRBJ1-1; tentative D call: TRBD1 (6 bases). CDR1 is MNHNS and CDR2 is SASEGT in the germline V gene. V lost 7 bases and J 3 bases, leaving 15 bases between the germline ends. This CDR3 spans 14 amino acids. CDR3 loop: CASIPAGVYTEAFF. The DNA of the CDR3 is TGTGCCAGCATCCCCGCAGGGGTGTACACTGAAGCTTTCTTT.

This clonotype has at least ten counts. The chain has TRBV12-3 or TRBV12-4 and TRBJ2-7; maybe TRBD1 (6 bases). Trimming left V 5 bases short and J 6 bases short, with 23 bases between. CDR3 length: 16 residues. DNA for the CDR3: TGTGCCAGCAGTCCCCCTCAAGGGGGTCCCGGAGGCGAGCAGTACTTC. The encoded protein is CASSPPQGGPGGEQYF.

CDR3 loop: CASSDGFSNQPQHF. The CDR3 bases are TGTGCCAGCAGTGACGGGTTTAGCAATCAGCCCCAGCATTTT. The chain uses TRBV2 and TRBJ1-5; D unclear. Trimming stripped 3 bases from V and 0 bases from J, with 6 bases between. There are 14 residues in the CDR3. In germline, CDR1 is SNHLY, CDR2 FYNNEI.